This TCR beta chain emerged from a study of blood T cells in healthy people across ages. Sample-barcoded 5' priming and a J-beta primer mix drove a second PCR of roughly 7 to 11 cycles. Each cDNA was tagged by a template-switch adaptor containing 12 random nucleotides. From each sample, at least 3 million paired-end reads containing CDR3 were obtained. TCRdb ran MiXCR on the 5' RACE reads and lists one entry per CDR3 protein. The sample has about 1,500,000 distinct CDR3 sequences, 42% seen once. Germline CDR1 and CDR2: DFQATT and SNEGSKA (reference sequence). CDR3 length: 15 residues. V lost 1 base to trimming and J lost 1 base, with 14 bases between them.

The sample taken for sequencing was blood. This clonotype originated in a woman younger than 30 in good health. The genes are TRBV20-1 and TRBJ2-7; D possibly corresponds to TRBD2 (5 bases). CDR3 protein: CSARGRWIGSYEQYF. In DNA, the CDR3 is TGCAGTGCTAGAGGGAGGTGGATCGGTTCCTACGAGCAGTACTTC.